The 32 T cell receptor beta chains in this list originate from one sample, sequenced in a study of T cell repertoires in cytomegalovirus infection. One entry per CDR3 protein results from TCRdb running MiXCR on the reads. The repertoire holds about 350,000 distinct CDR3 sequences, nearly 35% seen once, with 13% in the top ten. For these receptors, no antigen is known. The sequencing used cultured PBMCs, collected from culture after CMV antigen stimulation. The receptors were sampled from a human donor in good health (CMV status not recorded). Some clones in this sample may be carry-over from other donors' samples.

The rearrangement uses TRBV12-5 and TRBJ2-1; D is unresolved. Germline assignment: CDR1 LGHNT and CDR2 FRNRAP. CDR3 length: 13 residues. Trimming removed 7 bases from V and 6 bases from J, with 13 bases in between. CDR3 DNA: TGTGCTAGTGCCCCCGTAATAAGCAATGAGCAGTTCTTC. Its translation: CASAPVISNEQFF.

In this sample, this clonotype turned up a few times. The rearrangement links TRBV14 to TRBJ1-2; no reliable D call. Trimming took 0 bases from V and 5 from J, leaving 7 bases between them. This CDR3 contains 13 residues. Germline V gene data show CDR1 as SGHDN and CDR2 as FVKESK. CDR3 DNA sequence: TGTGCCAGCAGCCAAGATTTCCTTTATGGCTACACCTTC. It encodes CASSQDFLYGYTF. Using reference TRBV14 and TRBJ1-2 for the parts outside the CDR3, the full variable domain is EAGVTQFPSHSVIEKGQTVTLRCDPISGHDNLYWYRRVMGKEIKFLLHFVKESKQDESGMPNNRFLAERTGGTYSTLKVQPAELEDSGVYFCASSQDFLYGYTFGSGTRLTVV.

This clonotype was observed a handful of times. The chain carries TRBV6-6 and TRBJ2-3; D ambiguous. Germline V gene sequence: CDR1 MNHNY, CDR2 SVGAGI (reference sequence). V lost 4 bases and J lost 3, with 20 bases in between. This CDR3 has 17 amino acids. This CDR3 is CASSFAPSADRTDTQYF. The CDR3 region has the DNA TGTGCCAGCAGTTTTGCCCCGTCCGCGGATAGAACAGATACGCAGTATTTT.

The V gene is TRBV7-8, the J gene TRBJ2-1, with 9 bases fitting TRBD1. The CDR3 is 15 amino acids. The germline CDR1 and CDR2 sequences are SGHVS and FQNEAQ. J was trimmed by 7 bases and V by 4 bases; bases with no gene match: 8. The CDR3 region has the DNA TGTGCCAGCAGCTCTGGGACAGGGTGGGGAAATGAGCAGTTCTTC. Amino acid sequence: CASSSGTGWGNEQFF.

This chain joins TRBV7-2 and TRBJ1-6, with 7 bases matching TRBD1. This CDR3 region has 14 residues. V lost 6 bases to trimming and J lost 10 bases; unmatched junction nucleotides: 9. Germline-derived CDR1 and CDR2 are SGHTA and FQGNSA. The DNA for the CDR3 is TGTGCCAGCAGTTCGAGACAGGGCGACTCACCCCTCCACTTT. This encodes CASSSRQGDSPLHF.

This clonotype was picked up a small number of times. The V call is TRBV5-5, the J call TRBJ1-2, with D hard to call. The CDR3 is 14 amino acids. The germline CDR1 and CDR2 sequences are SGHKS and YYEKEE (reference sequence). The V and J ends lost 4 bases and 4 bases respectively, with 14 bases between them. CDR3: CASSPGLRVYGYTF. The CDR3 nucleotides read TGTGCCAGCAGCCCCGGCCTCCGCGTCTATGGCTACACCTTC.

This clonotype was seen ten or more times. The CDR3 spells CASSRSGGTGELFF. CDR3 coding DNA: TGTGCCAGTAGCCGATCGGGGGGGACCGGGGAGCTGTTTTTT. The chain joins TRBV19 to TRBJ2-2; 8 bases are a match to TRBD2. J gave up 5 bases and V 6 bases, and 5 bases lay outside the gene matches. There are 14 residues in the CDR3. Looked up from germline, CDR1 is LNHDA and CDR2 is SQIVND (reference sequence).

The chain combines TRBV7-2 with TRBJ2-7; the D call may be TRBD1 or TRBD2 (5 bases each). V lost 5 bases to trimming and J lost 5 bases, with 13 bases between them. Germline-derived CDR1 and CDR2 are SGHTA and FQGNSA. This CDR3 comprises 13 residues. The CDR3 DNA reads as TGTGCCAGCAGCGCAGGCCGGGACGACGAGCAGTACTTC. Translation: CASSAGRDDEQYF. The variable domain in full, with the rest retrieved from reference TRBV7-2 and TRBJ2-7, is GAGVSQSPSNKVTEKGKDVELRCDPISGHTALYWYRQSLGQGLEFLIYFQGNSAPDKSGLPSDRFSAERTGGSVSTLTIQRTQQEDSAVYLCASSAGRDDEQYFGPGTRLTVT.

This clonotype was picked up many times. V gene TRBV7-6 combines with J gene TRBJ2-5; D remains unclear. V lost 1 base, J lost 3 bases, and 6 bases lay in between. There are 13 residues in the CDR3. Germline loops: CDR1 SGHVS, CDR2 FNYEAQ. CDR3 residues: CASSLVIKETQYF. CDR3 nucleotides: TGTGCCAGCAGCTTAGTAATTAAAGAGACCCAGTACTTC.

There are many counts of this clonotype. The CDR3: CASSKTSGRVETQYF. Written as DNA, the CDR3 is TGTGCCAGCAGCAAAACTAGCGGGAGAGTAGAGACCCAGTACTTC. This rearrangement joins TRBV7-2 to TRBJ2-5; 11 bases line up with TRBD2. The V and J ends lost 5 bases and 4 bases, in that order; junction bases with no gene match: 6. This CDR3 is 15 amino acids long. Germline V gives CDR1 SGHTA, CDR2 FQGNSA.

The chain employs TRBV7-3 and TRBJ2-1, with 9 bases identical to TRBD2. V lost 5 bases and J lost 8; bases outside the gene matches: 19. CDR3 length: 18 amino acids. The germline V gene has CDR1 SGHTA and CDR2 FQGTGA. The CDR3 reads CASSRLPRGSGSPDEQFF. The CDR3 bases are TGTGCCAGCAGCCGCCTACCTCGGGGTAGCGGGAGTCCCGATGAGCAGTTCTTC.

This clonotype occurred many times. The V call is TRBV7-2, the J call TRBJ2-4; 8 bases map to TRBD2. With 5 bases clipped from V and 7 bases from J, the junction kept 13 bases outside the gene matches. The CDR3 length is 16 residues. Germline V CDR1 and CDR2: SGHTA, FQGNSA. The CDR3 loop reads CASSPKIAGIGNIQYF. CDR3 coding DNA: TGTGCCAGCAGCCCGAAGATAGCGGGGATTGGGAACATTCAGTACTTC.

This chain links TRBV27 with TRBJ2-5, with 11 positions matching TRBD2. Germline V gene data show CDR1 as MNHEY and CDR2 as SMNVEV (reference sequence). The CDR3 is 15 amino acids. Trimming at V came to 0 bases and at J to 6 bases, leaving 3 bases not matched to a gene. As DNA, the CDR3 is TGTGCCAGCAGTTTATCGAGACTAGCGGGACAGACCCAGTACTTC. Translating it yields CASSLSRLAGQTQYF.

This clonotype came up a few times. The V gene is TRBV12-5, the J gene TRBJ1-2, with no clear D. Germline values: CDR1 LGHNT, CDR2 FRNRAP. The CDR3 contains 14 residues. Trimming removed 3 bases at V and 4 bases at J, with 12 bases between. The CDR3 sequence is CASGFDTPTYGYTF. Written as DNA, the CDR3 is TGTGCTAGTGGTTTCGACACTCCGACCTATGGCTACACCTTC.

This clonotype was observed a few times. This chain joins TRBV7-2 and TRBJ2-7; D remains ambiguous. Germline V gene sequence: CDR1 SGHTA, CDR2 FQGNSA. V was clipped by 0 bases and J by 0 bases, with 9 bases between them. The CDR3 is made up of 15 amino acids. DNA for the CDR3: TGTGCCAGCAGCTTAGCTTCTGCAGCCTCCTACGAGCAGTACTTC. Encoded protein: CASSLASAASYEQYF.

The rearrangement uses TRBV24-1 and TRBJ2-5; no reliable D call. Germline lookup yields CDR1 KGHDR and CDR2 SFDVKD. The CDR3 totals 12 residues. With 5 bases removed from V and 2 bases from J, the gap between germline ends came to 5 bases. For the CDR3, the DNA is TGTGCCACCAGTGCAAGACAAGAGACCCAGTACTTC. It encodes CATSARQETQYF.

This clonotype turned up a few times. The chain recombines TRBV19 with TRBJ1-5; maybe TRBD1 (5 bases). The germline gives CDR1 LNHDA, CDR2 SQIVND (reference sequence). This CDR3 contains 16 residues. Deletions cut 6 bases from V and 2 bases from J, with 17 bases between. CDR3 loop: CASSRNQGSGNQPQHF. As DNA, the CDR3 is TGTGCCAGTAGCCGAAATCAGGGATCCGGCAATCAGCCCCAGCATTTT.

CDR3 nucleotide sequence: TGCGCCAGCAGCCCCCCTTCAGGGGGCGACACAGATACGCAGTATTTT. It specifies CASSPPSGGDTDTQYF. The chain is built from TRBV4-1 and TRBJ2-3, with 8 bases matching TRBD1. V gave up 4 bases and J gave up 2 bases; unmatched junction bases: 8. CDR3 length: 16 amino acids. Per the germline V gene, CDR1 is MGHRA and CDR2 is YSYEKL.

V and J are TRBV12-3 or TRBV12-4 and TRBJ2-1; the match to TRBD2 covers 9 bases. The CDR3 has 11 amino acids. Trimming took 6 bases from V and 14 from J; bases not matched to a gene: 5. CDR3 DNA sequence: TGTGCCAGCAGGGCGGGAGGGGAGGAGTTCTTC. Protein product: CASRAGGEEFF.

The chain is built from TRBV4-1 and TRBJ2-7; D is undetermined. The CDR3 length is 15 residues. In germline, CDR1 is MGHRA, CDR2 YSYEKL. V gave up 0 bases and J gave up 4 bases, with 13 bases separating them. The CDR3 DNA reads TGCGCCAGCAGCCAAGAAAAAACTGGTTCTTACGAGCAGTACGTC. Residues: CASSQEKTGSYEQYV.

There are a few counts of this clonotype. The chain is built from TRBV19 and TRBJ1-1; 8 bases map to TRBD1. The trim removed 6 bases at V and 5 bases at J, leaving 11 bases unmatched. The CDR3 runs to 15 residues. Per the germline V gene, CDR1 is LNHDA and CDR2 is SQIVND (reference sequence). The CDR3 DNA reads TGTGCCAGTAGGATGCAGGGCAGGGGGCATACTGAAGCTTTCTTT. The encoded protein is CASRMQGRGHTEAFF.

Only a few counts were recorded for this clonotype. V usage is TRBV7-8 and J usage is TRBJ2-4, with D possibly being TRBD2 (6 bases). With 4 bases removed from V and 0 bases from J, the gap between germline ends came to 7 bases. The CDR3 runs 14 residues. Germline CDR1 reads SGHVS; CDR2 reads FQNEAQ. The CDR3 spells CASSWGVAKNIQYF. The CDR3 coding sequence is TGTGCCAGCAGCTGGGGGGTAGCCAAAAACATTCAGTACTTC.

The chain couples TRBV6-2 or TRBV6-3 to TRBJ2-2; D not resolved. In germline, CDR1 is MNHEY, CDR2 SVGEGT. V was shortened by 9 bases and J by 7 bases, with 18 bases between the two germline ends. This CDR3 has 14 amino acids. The CDR3 region is CASKIRPGGGELFF. The CDR3 coding sequence is TGTGCCAGTAAAATCCGGCCCGGTGGCGGGGAGCTGTTTTTT.

In its sample, this clonotype was seen a few times. The rearrangement uses TRBV4-1 and TRBJ2-5; TRBD2 aligns across 9 bases. This CDR3 spans 14 amino acids. The V gene end was trimmed by 7 bases and the J gene end by 5 bases; junction bases not matched to a gene: 8. Germline assignment: CDR1 MGHRA and CDR2 YSYEKL. The CDR3 is CASKLGLASETQYF. CDR3 in DNA: TGCGCCAGCAAGTTGGGACTAGCTTCGGAGACCCAGTACTTC.

This clonotype appeared many times. This chain links TRBV7-8 with TRBJ1-2, with a possible D match to TRBD1 (6 bases). Per the germline V gene, CDR1 is SGHVS and CDR2 is FQNEAQ. This CDR3 has 14 amino acids. V lost 5 bases, J lost 4 bases, and 14 bases lay in between. Here the CDR3 DNA reads TGTGCCAGCAGCCCTAGGACAGATAGCTATGGCTACACCTTC. Translating it yields CASSPRTDSYGYTF.

V usage is TRBV3-1 and J usage is TRBJ2-5; 7 bases are shared with TRBD1. After removal of 1 base from V and 4 bases from J, the junction contained 3 bases not matched to a gene. There are 14 residues in the CDR3. Germline assignment: CDR1 LGHDT and CDR2 YNNKEL (reference sequence). The CDR3 DNA is TGTGCCAGCAGCCAAGTAGCAGGGGGAGAGACCCAGTACTTC. Translating it yields CASSQVAGGETQYF.

In its sample, this clonotype was seen a few times. V is TRBV12-3 or TRBV12-4 and J is TRBJ2-1, with TRBD1 identical over 7 bases. V gave up 6 bases and J gave up 9 bases; unmatched junction bases: 5. The CDR3 has 12 residues. DNA of the CDR3: TGTGCCAGCAGATATGGACAGGCTGAGCAGTTCTTC. Its protein is CASRYGQAEQFF.

This clonotype has a handful of counts. This chain connects TRBV7-9 to TRBJ1-6; the D is unclear. The CDR3 covers 12 residues. Germline V gene lookup returns CDR1 SEHNR and CDR2 FQNEAQ (reference sequence). V lost 1 base, J lost 9 bases, and 4 bases lay in between. The CDR3 nucleotides read TGTGCCAGCAGCTTAGATGTTTCACCCCTCCACTTT. Translating it yields CASSLDVSPLHF.

This clonotype occurred a few times. This chain connects TRBV20-1 to TRBJ1-1, with 8 bases lining up with TRBD1. The germline V gene encodes CDR1 DFQATT and CDR2 SNEGSKA (reference sequence). The CDR3 runs to 13 residues. After removal of 5 bases from V and 4 bases from J, the junction contained 6 bases not matched to a gene. CDR3 protein: CSAARQGTTEAFF. The CDR3 DNA is TGCAGTGCTGCTCGACAGGGGACCACTGAAGCTTTCTTT.

This clonotype was seen a few times. The chain is built from TRBV12-3 or TRBV12-4 and TRBJ2-7, with 8 bases matching TRBD1. This CDR3 is built from 13 residues. The V gene end was trimmed by 6 bases and the J gene end by 5 bases; junction bases not matched to a gene: 6. The CDR3 protein is CASSRGTGNEQYV. The CDR3 coding sequence is TGTGCCAGCAGCAGGGGGACAGGTAACGAGCAGTACGTC.

The V gene is TRBV7-2, the J gene TRBJ2-1; tentative D call: TRBD2 (5 bases). CDR1 and CDR2 (germline): SGHTA, FQGNSA. Trimming removed 2 bases at V and 6 bases at J, with 8 bases between. This CDR3 spans 13 amino acids. Written as DNA, the CDR3 is TGTGCCAGCAGCTTATTGCGGGCCAATGAGCAGTTCTTC. This encodes CASSLLRANEQFF.

This clonotype came up a few times. The J gene is TRBJ1-6, the V gene TRBV12-3 or TRBV12-4; 8 bases agree with TRBD1. The CDR3 is 15 residues long. Trimming removed 3 bases from V and 8 bases from J; junction bases left unmatched: 6. Written as DNA, the CDR3 is TGTGCCAGCAGTTTGGTCGGACAGGGAGATTCACCCCTCCACTTT. Protein sequence: CASSLVGQGDSPLHF.